The present T cell receptor (beta chain) was sequenced within a study of spatial heterogeneity in lung cancer. One entry per CDR3 protein, called by TCRdb with MiXCR from the 5' RACE reads. Of roughly 8,300 distinct CDR3 sequences listed, around 5% are singletons. Time point meaning: sample taken at primary tumor resection. This clonotype was seen ten or more times. Its target is not known. Overall study findings and caveats: Tumoral mutation counts were tracked by counts of expanded intratumoral alpha and beta TCRs.

The receptor comes from a female donor with early-stage non-small cell lung cancer. Sample: lung tumor tissue, taken at surgery.

CDR3 nucleotide sequence: TGTGCCAGCAGCCTCCGGACAGGAGGAGATACGCAGTATTTT. Its protein is CASSLRTGGDTQYF. The chain couples TRBV6-5 to TRBJ2-3; 7 nucleotides match TRBD1. The CDR3 has 14 residues. The germline V gene encodes CDR1 MNHEY and CDR2 SVGAGI. With 6 bases clipped from V and 5 bases from J, the junction kept 8 bases outside the gene matches.